A selection of T cell receptor beta chains follows, all from one sample in a study of T cell repertoires in ileal Crohn's disease. TCRdb's copy holds only in-frame clones and misses some; the assay was immunoSEQ multiplex PCR. Of under 15,000 clones in the sample, around 80% were seen once. The sample was ileal tissue. These receptors originate from an adult with Crohn's disease. Both conserved end residues are part of each CDR3. Each record gives: V gene, J gene, clone size, D gene, CDR3 DNA, CDR3 protein. A D gene is named only where the DNA matches it firmly. The size field is filled for only some rows; it gives once, few, many or a size class.

>TRBV6-6|TRBJ1-5|few|.
TGTGCCACAGGGGTAGGCAATCAGCCCCAGCATTTT
CATGVGNQPQHF
>TRBV5-1|TRBJ2-7|.|TRBD1
TGCGCCAGCAGCTTGTCCCTGGGGACAGGATTAGGCGGGCAGTACTTC
CASSLSLGTGLGGQYF
>TRBV28|TRBJ2-3|few|.
TGTGCCAGCAGCGCCAACTCGGGTACGCAGTATTTT
CASSANSGTQYF
>TRBV19|TRBJ2-7|.|TRBD1
TGTGCCAGTAGTAGCTACGGGACAGGACTCTACGAGCAGTACTTC
CASSSYGTGLYEQYF
>TRBV27|TRBJ2-7|.|TRBD1
TGTGCCAGCAGTTTATTTGGGACAGGGGGCCCCGAGCAGTACTTC
CASSLFGTGGPEQYF
>TRBV30|TRBJ1-1|.|.
TGTGCCTGGAGTGTACTACGAGGGATAGAAGCTTTCTTT
CAWSVLRGIEAFF
>TRBV11-2|TRBJ1-5|.|.
TGTGCCAGCAGCTTAGGGACATATAGCAATCAGCCCCAGCATTTT
CASSLGTYSNQPQHF
>TRBV10-2|TRBJ2-5|.|TRBD2
TGCGCCAGTCAGGGACTAGCGGGAGGAGAGACCCAGTACTTC
CASQGLAGGETQYF
>TRBV4-3|TRBJ2-7|once|.
TGCGCCAGCAGCTGGACCAGAGGGTCCTACGAGCAGTACTTC
CASSWTRGSYEQYF
>TRBV18|TRBJ2-3|.|.
TGTGCCAGCTCACCCCGTAGCGGAGGCACAGATACGCAGTATTTT
CASSPRSGGTDTQYF
>TRBV5-4|TRBJ2-2|.|TRBD1
TGTGCCAGCACCGCCCCAGGGGGCATCGGGGAGCTGTTTTTT
CASTAPGGIGELFF
>TRBV28|TRBJ2-5|.|TRBD2
TGTGCCAGCAGTCCCTTTGCCGCGGGAGTCTCGGAGACCCAGTACTTC
CASSPFAAGVSETQYF
>TRBV7-9|TRBJ1-4|.|TRBD1
TGTGCCAGCAGCCCTGCCGGCAGGGGGCTTGAAAAACTGTTTTTT
CASSPAGRGLEKLFF
>TRBV30|TRBJ1-6|.|.
TGTGCCTGGAGCCCGTCCTATAATTCACCCCTCCACTTT
CAWSPSYNSPLHF
>TRBV19|TRBJ2-1|once|TRBD2
TGTGCCAGCGGTGGGGCTAGCGGGGATCACAATGAGCAGTTCTTC
CASGGASGDHNEQFF
>TRBV9|TRBJ1-3|.|TRBD1
TGTGCCAGCAGCTCGCAAGGGACAGGGGTTGGTGGAAACACCATATATTTT
CASSSQGTGVGGNTIYF
>TRBV9|TRBJ1-6|.|.
TGTGCCAGCAGCATAGACAGGAATTCACCCCTCCACTTT
CASSIDRNSPLHF
>TRBV18|TRBJ2-2|.|TRBD1
TGTGCCAGCTCACCACCAGGGACAGGGGCTGGGACCGGGGAGCTGTTTTTT
CASSPPGTGAGTGELFF
>TRBV5-4|TRBJ2-5|.|TRBD2
TGTGCCAGCAGCTCCGGAGGGGAGGGAGAGACCCAGTACTTC
CASSSGGEGETQYF
>TRBV15|TRBJ2-6|.|.
TGTGCCACCAGCAGAGAGGTACAAAGCTCTGGGGCCAACGTCCTGACTTTC
CATSREVQSSGANVLTF
>TRBV5-1|TRBJ2-1|.|.
TGCGCCAGCAGCCTGGAGAGAGGGCGGGACCTTTACAATGAGCAGTTCTTC
CASSLERGRDLYNEQFF
>TRBV10-3|TRBJ1-2|.|.
TGTGCCATCACCTCGGTCGGACCGGGAACTCATAACTATGGCTACACCTTC
CAITSVGPGTHNYGYTF
>TRBV4-2|TRBJ2-2|once|.
TGTGCCGCCTGGAAGTCGAGGTCGGGGGAGCTGTTTTTT
CAAWKSRSGELFF
>TRBV5-1|TRBJ2-7|.|.
TGCGCCAGCTCGGGGAACCCAACGGGCGAGCAGTACTTC
CASSGNPTGEQYF
>TRBV5-6|TRBJ2-3|.|.
TGTGCCAGCAGGAGAGGTAGCAGAGATACGCAGTATTTT
CASRRGSRDTQYF